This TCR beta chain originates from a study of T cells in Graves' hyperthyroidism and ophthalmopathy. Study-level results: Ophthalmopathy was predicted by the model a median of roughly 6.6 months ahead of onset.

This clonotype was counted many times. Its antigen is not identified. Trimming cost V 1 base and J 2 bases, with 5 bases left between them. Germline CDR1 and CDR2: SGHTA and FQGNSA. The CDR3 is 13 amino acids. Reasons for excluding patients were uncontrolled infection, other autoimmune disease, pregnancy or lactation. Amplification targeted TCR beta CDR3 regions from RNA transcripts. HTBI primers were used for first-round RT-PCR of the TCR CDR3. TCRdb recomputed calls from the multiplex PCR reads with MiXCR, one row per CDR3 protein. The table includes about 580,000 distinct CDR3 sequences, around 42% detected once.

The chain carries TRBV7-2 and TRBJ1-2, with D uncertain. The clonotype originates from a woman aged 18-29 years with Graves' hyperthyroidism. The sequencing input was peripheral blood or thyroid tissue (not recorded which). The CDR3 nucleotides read TGTGCCAGCAGCTTAGGAAGGAACTATGGCTACACCTTC. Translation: CASSLGRNYGYTF.